Below are 6 T cell receptor beta chains sequenced from a single sample in a study of vaccination and CD4 T cells after COVID-19. Treatment given: approximately 9-day PBMC culture with coronavirus spike peptide pools or control peptides (ViraFEST assay). An Oncomine TCR Beta short-read assay was used to sequence the DNA from cultured CD4+ T cells. TCRdb re-derived calls from the PCR reads in MiXCR, one entry per CDR3 protein. This sample yields about 13,000 distinct CDR3 sequences, of which 79% are seen a single time; roughly 31% belongs to the top ten. No antigen has been assigned to these receptors. Sequencing was performed on CD4+ T cells from blood, cultured in vitro. The source is a human donor who had recovered from COVID-19.

This chain links TRBV24-1 with TRBJ2-3; D gene uncertain. Germline CDR1 and CDR2: KGHDR and SFDVKD. This CDR3 has 13 amino acids. Trimming stripped 5 bases from V and 7 bases from J, with 12 bases between. CDR3: CATSAAPRHTQYF. The DNA for the CDR3 is TGTGCCACCAGTGCCGCGCCCCGGCATACGCAGTATTTT.

The rearrangement joins TRBV7-2 to TRBJ1-1, with 7 positions matching TRBD1. The CDR3 totals 15 residues. V trimming: 5 bases; J trimming: 0 bases; junction bases outside the gene matches: 6. The germline CDR1 and CDR2 sequences are SGHTA and FQGNSA. The CDR3 DNA follows: TGTGCCAGCAGCCCCCGACAGGGCGTGAACACTGAAGCTTTCTTT. Translated: CASSPRQGVNTEAFF.

The V and J genes are TRBV20-1 and TRBJ2-2; 13 bases match TRBD2. Losses at the gene ends were 1 base for V and 4 bases for J; bases not matched to a gene: 12. CDR3 length equals 19 residues. Germline CDR1 and CDR2: DFQATT and SNEGSKA (reference sequence). The CDR3 DNA sequence: TGCAGTGCTAGAGCCCCGGGACTAGCGGGATACGTTCGCACCGGGGAGCTGTTTTTT. This codes for CSARAPGLAGYVRTGELFF.

This clonotype counts as medium-sized. The V call is TRBV15, the J call TRBJ2-5; D is perhaps TRBD1 or TRBD2 (5 bases each). Trimming pared 6 bases from V and 5 bases from J, leaving 13 bases between. CDR1 LNHNV and CDR2 YYDKDF come from the germline V gene (reference sequence). The CDR3 runs to 13 residues. CDR3 region: CATRHGAEETQYF. The CDR3 DNA follows: TGTGCCACCAGACACGGGGCGGAGGAGACCCAGTACTTC. Full variable domain (remainder filled in from reference TRBV15 and TRBJ2-5): DAMVIQNPRYQVTQFGKPVTLSCSQTLNHNVMYWYQQKSSQAPKLLFHYYDKDFNNEADTPDNFQSRRPNTSFCFLDIRSPGLGDTAMYLCATRHGAEETQYFGPGTRLLVL.

This clonotype came up a few times. The chain links TRBV6-1 to TRBJ2-2; TRBD2 might be the D (5 bases). The CDR3 is 15 residues long. CDR1 is MNHNS, CDR2 SASEGT, per germline. V shed 4 bases and J shed 4 bases, with 13 bases lying between them. The CDR3 bases are TGTGCCAGCAGTGCGGGTAGCGCGGGCACCGGGGAGCTGTTTTTT. The encoded protein is CASSAGSAGTGELFF.

The chain has TRBV20-1 and TRBJ2-5, with D hard to call. Germline CDR1 DFQATT, CDR2 SNEGSKA (reference sequence). This CDR3 has 14 residues. V was trimmed by 3 bases and J by 7 bases, leaving 18 bases between them. CDR3 nucleotide sequence: TGCAGTGCTAGCCCCTCGACACGCGGCGGGACCCAGTACTTC. This gives the protein CSASPSTRGGTQYF.